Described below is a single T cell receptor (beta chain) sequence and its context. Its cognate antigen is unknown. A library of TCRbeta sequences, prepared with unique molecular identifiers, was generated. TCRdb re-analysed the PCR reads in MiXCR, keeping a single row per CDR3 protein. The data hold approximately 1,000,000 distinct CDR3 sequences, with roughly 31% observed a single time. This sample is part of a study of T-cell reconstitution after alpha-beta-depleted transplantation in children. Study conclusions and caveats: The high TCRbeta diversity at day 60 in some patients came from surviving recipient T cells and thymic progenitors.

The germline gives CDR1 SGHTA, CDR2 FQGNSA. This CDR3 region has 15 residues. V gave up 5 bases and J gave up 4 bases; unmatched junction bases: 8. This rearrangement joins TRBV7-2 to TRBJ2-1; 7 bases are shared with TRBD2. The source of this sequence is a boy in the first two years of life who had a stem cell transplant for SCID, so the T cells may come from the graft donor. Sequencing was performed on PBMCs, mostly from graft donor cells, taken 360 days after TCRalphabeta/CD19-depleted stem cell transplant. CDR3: CASSRNNGGYNEQFF. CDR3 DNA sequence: TGTGCCAGCAGCCGGAATAACGGGGGGTACAATGAGCAGTTCTTC.